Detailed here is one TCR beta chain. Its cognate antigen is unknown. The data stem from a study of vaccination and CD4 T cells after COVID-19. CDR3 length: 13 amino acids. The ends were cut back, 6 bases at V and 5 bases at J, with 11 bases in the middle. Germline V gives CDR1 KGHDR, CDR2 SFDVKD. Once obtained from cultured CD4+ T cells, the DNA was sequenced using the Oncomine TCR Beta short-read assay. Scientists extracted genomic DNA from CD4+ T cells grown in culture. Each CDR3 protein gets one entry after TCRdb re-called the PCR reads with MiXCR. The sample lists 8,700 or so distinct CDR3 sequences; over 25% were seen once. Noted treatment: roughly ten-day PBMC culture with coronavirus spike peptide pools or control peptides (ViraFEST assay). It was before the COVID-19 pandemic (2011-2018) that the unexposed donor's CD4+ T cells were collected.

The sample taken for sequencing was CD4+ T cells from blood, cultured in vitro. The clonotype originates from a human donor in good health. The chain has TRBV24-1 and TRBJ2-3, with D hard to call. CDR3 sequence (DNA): TGTGCCACCAGTAGAGAAACGATAGATACGCAGTATTTT. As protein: CATSRETIDTQYF.